This entry lists 5 T cell receptor beta chains sequenced from one sample in a study of blood T cell repertoires in COVID-19. The protocol was immunoSEQ multiplex PCR, while the TCRdb copy is restricted to in-frame clones and leaves out a portion. This table has about 140,000 clones, over 70% appearing once. The material sequenced was peripheral blood. These receptors all stem from a man aged 55 to 70 with active or convalescent COVID-19.

CDR3 region: CASSLRGHIRYEQYF. CDR3 DNA: TGTGCCAGCAGTTTACGAGGCCACATACGCTACGAGCAGTACTTC. The chain combines TRBV27 with TRBJ2-7; D uncertain. The CDR3 is 15 residues long. The V end lost 2 bases, the J end lost 3 bases, and 14 bases lay between the germline ends. From germline, CDR1 is MNHEY and CDR2 SMNVEV (reference sequence).

V is TRBV28 and J is TRBJ1-5, with a possible D match to TRBD1 (5 bases). V was cut by 6 bases and J by 2 bases, with 11 bases left in between. Per the germline V gene, CDR1 is MDHEN and CDR2 is SYDVKM. This CDR3 has 14 amino acids. This chain's CDR3 is CASSSWGGNQPQHF. The CDR3 DNA sequence: TGTGCCAGCAGCTCCTGGGGGGGCAATCAGCCCCAGCATTTT.

The chain couples TRBV5-4 to TRBJ2-2; D perhaps matches TRBD2 (6 bases). V lost 2 bases and J 0 bases, leaving 14 bases between the germline ends. Germline assignment: CDR1 SGHNT and CDR2 YYREEE (reference sequence). CDR3 length: 17 residues. CDR3 nucleotides: TGTGCCAGCAGCTTAAAGTTGGGCGGGGCGAACACCGGGGAGCTGTTTTTT. Protein: CASSLKLGGANTGELFF.

The chain joins TRBV28 to TRBJ2-3; 7 bases map to TRBD2. This CDR3 comprises 20 residues. Trimming took 6 bases from V and 7 from J; bases not matched to a gene: 28. The germline V gene encodes CDR1 MDHEN and CDR2 SYDVKM. The CDR3 sequence: CASSNWGGSFYPHEGYTQYF. CDR3 coding DNA: TGTGCCAGCAGCAACTGGGGGGGGTCGTTCTACCCACACGAGGGGTATACGCAGTATTTT.

The table lists this clone with a count of one. V gene TRBV6-1 combines with J gene TRBJ1-1; 7 bases map to TRBD1. V lost 1 base and J lost 1; bases outside the gene matches: 3. The length of the CDR3 is 15 residues. In germline, CDR1 is MNHNS, CDR2 SASEGT. The CDR3 DNA sequence: TGTGCCAGCAGTGAAGGGGGACAGAGGAACACTGAAGCTTTCTTT. Protein sequence: CASSEGGQRNTEAFF.